This TCR beta chain was recorded in a study of cytomegalovirus exposure and HLA in healthy donors. Germline lookup yields CDR1 LNHDA and CDR2 SQIVND (reference sequence). The J segment lost 1 base and the V segment lost 3 bases, leaving 2 bases of the junction unmatched. The CDR3 has 14 residues. Assay used: immunoSEQ multiplex PCR; TCRdb lists only in-frame clones, some missing. The data show some 310,000 clones, 88% seen once. A single count supports this clone. What was sequenced was PBMCs. This TCR came from a man younger than 45 in good health and CMV-seronegative. The chain recombines TRBV19 with TRBJ1-2; 7 bases match TRBD1. This CDR3 reads CASSMDRINYGYTF. DNA for the CDR3: TGTGCCAGTAGTATGGACAGGATTAACTATGGCTACACCTTC.